This entry is about one T cell receptor beta chain. Its antigen is currently unknown. This sample was taken from a study of OX40 agonist ivuxolimab in advanced cancers. Background on the study: Dose-escalation patients had hepatocellular carcinoma, melanoma, renal cell or head and neck cancer.

The study, taken as a whole, reports: Relative to CD4+, CD8+ T cells held more expanded clones on average.

The CDR3 extends over 14 amino acids. CDR1 and CDR2 from the germline V gene are PRHDT and FYEKMQ (reference sequence). Trimming took off 2 bases at V and 4 bases at J, with 12 bases between the two ends. TCRdb's copy holds only in-frame clones and misses some; the assay was immunoSEQ multiplex PCR. The sample yields 41,000 or so clones, over 75% seen once. This TCR came from an adult with an advanced solid tumor such as melanoma, head and neck, liver or kidney cancer. The source material was CD4+ or CD8+ T cells sorted from blood, sampled in a trial of the OX40 agonist ivuxolimab. The rearrangement links TRBV13 to TRBJ2-7; D tentatively reads TRBD1 or TRBD2 (5 bases each). Here the CDR3 reads CASSLRGGGYEQYF. The CDR3 coding sequence is TGTGCCAGCAGCTTACGGGGTGGGGGTTACGAGCAGTACTTC.